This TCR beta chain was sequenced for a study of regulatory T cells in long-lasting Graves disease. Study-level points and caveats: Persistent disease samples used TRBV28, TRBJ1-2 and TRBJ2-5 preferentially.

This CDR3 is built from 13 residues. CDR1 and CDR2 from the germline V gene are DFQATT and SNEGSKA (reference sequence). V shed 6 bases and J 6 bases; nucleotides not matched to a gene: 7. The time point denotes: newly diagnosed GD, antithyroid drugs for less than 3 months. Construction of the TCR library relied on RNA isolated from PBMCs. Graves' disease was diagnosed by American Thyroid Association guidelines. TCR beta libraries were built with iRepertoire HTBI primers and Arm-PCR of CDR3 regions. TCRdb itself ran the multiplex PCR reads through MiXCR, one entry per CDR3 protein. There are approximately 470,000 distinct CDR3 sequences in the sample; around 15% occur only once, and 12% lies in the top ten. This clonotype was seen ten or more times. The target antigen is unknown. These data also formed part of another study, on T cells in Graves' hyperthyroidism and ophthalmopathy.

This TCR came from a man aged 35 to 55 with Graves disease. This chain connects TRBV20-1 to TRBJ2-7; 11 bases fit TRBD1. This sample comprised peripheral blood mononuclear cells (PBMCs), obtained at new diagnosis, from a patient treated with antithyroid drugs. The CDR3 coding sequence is TGCAGTGCCGAAACGGGACAGGGGGTCGAGCAGTACTTC. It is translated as CSAETGQGVEQYF.